Each of the 2 T cell receptor beta chains below was sequenced from the same sample in a study of control samples from healthy donors and cancer patients. Profiling relied on immunoSEQ multiplex PCR, and the TCRdb table lists in-frame clones only, not all of them. The sample records tens of thousands of clones, 94% being singletons. The sequenced sample consisted of blood. These receptors originate from a woman under 40 in good health.

This chain joins TRBV6-5 and TRBJ2-4; a possible D gene is TRBD1 (6 bases). The CDR3 length is 15 residues. The germline V gene encodes CDR1 MNHEY and CDR2 SVGAGI. Trimming shortened V by 5 bases and J by 0 bases, and 11 bases separated the two germline ends. The CDR3 is CASSPGQLAKNIQYF. CDR3 bases: TGTGCCAGCAGTCCCGGACAGCTAGCCAAAAACATTCAGTACTTC.

This clone has a single count. The V gene is TRBV29-1, the J gene TRBJ2-7; the D gene is possibly TRBD2 (5 bases). This CDR3 has 12 residues. V lost 4 bases to trimming and J lost 9 bases, with 16 bases between them. CDR1 is SQVTM and CDR2 is ANQGSEA in the germline V gene. Here the CDR3 DNA reads TGCAGCGTTGCCTGGGATCTCGGGATGCAGTACTTC. Translation: CSVAWDLGMQYF.